The sequence of this TCR beta chain was determined in a study of shared clonotypes between healthy human individuals. Overall study: Samples came from two female and a few male donors aged 18 to 49. Study outcomes and limitations: The study sampled only blood, and tissue repertoires likely differ.

Germline CDR1 SNHLY, CDR2 FYNNEI. The V end was cut by 8 bases, the J end by 2 bases, with 11 bases between. The length of the CDR3 is 13 residues. In regard to this clone: The antigen is not known.

Bulk PBMC genomic DNA spanned ten immunoSEQ deep plates. The method was immunoSEQ multiplex PCR; TCRdb's version includes in-frame clones alone and lacks a portion of them. The repertoire has approximately 500,000 clones, 60% to 80% of them found once; the top ten carry around 12%. The healthy adult donors were HIV-negative and reported no recent acute infections or vaccinations. This clonotype was sampled from a woman in her thirties or forties in good health. Some clones in this sample may be carry-over from other donors' samples. The chain is built from TRBV2 and TRBJ2-3; possible D gene TRBD1, 5 bases. Sequencing used PBMCs. The CDR3 protein is CASGLRDTDTQYF. The CDR3, as DNA: TGTGCCAGCGGCCTCAGGGACACAGATACGCAGTATTTT. Full variable domain (remainder filled in from reference TRBV2 and TRBJ2-3): EPEVTQTPSHQVTQMGQEVILRCVPISNHLYFYWYRQILGQKVEFLVSFYNNEISEKSEIFDDQFSVERPDGSNFTLKIRSTKLEDSAMYFCASGLRDTDTQYFGPGTRLTVL.